This T cell receptor (beta chain) was sequenced during a study of T cells in Graves' hyperthyroidism and ophthalmopathy. V was shortened by 2 bases and J by 0 bases, with 12 bases between the two germline ends. This CDR3 is 16 amino acids long. Germline CDR1 is MDHEN and CDR2 is SYDVKM. This clonotype came up a few times. Newly diagnosed hyperthyroidism patients aged 18 to 65 years had disease lasting under 2 months. Authors of the study amplified TCR beta CDR3 regions from RNA transcripts. Initially, a first-round RT-PCR of the TCR CDR3 employed the HTBI primer set. TCRdb re-analysed the multiplex PCR reads in MiXCR, keeping a single row per CDR3 protein. This table has roughly 98,000 distinct CDR3 sequences, roughly 37% appearing once.

Sequencing was carried out using peripheral blood or thyroid tissue (not recorded which). The sequence derives from a woman aged 25-40 years with Graves' hyperthyroidism. The chain recombines TRBV28 with TRBJ2-3, with a tentative D call TRBD2 (5 bases). The CDR3 DNA follows: TGTGCCAGCAGTTTAGGAGGTGATCGCAGCACAGATACGCAGTATTTT. Translating gives CASSLGGDRSTDTQYF.